This is a list of T cell receptor beta chains from one sample in a study of blood T cell repertoires in COVID-19. Profiling relied on immunoSEQ multiplex PCR, and the TCRdb table lists in-frame clones only, not all of them. The table shows hundreds of thousands of clones, with about 83% occurring only once. Sequencing was performed on peripheral blood. These receptors were taken from a woman between 25 and 40 years old with COVID-19, enrolled during active disease. Each CDR3 is given without its conserved first and last residue. Each record gives: J gene, V gene, CDR3 protein.

J gene: TRBJ2-2
V gene: TRBV27
CDR3 protein: ASSSPTGLGELF

J gene: TRBJ2-2
V gene: TRBV7-9
CDR3 protein: ASSSFDRGNGELF

J gene: TRBJ1-1
V gene: TRBV10-3
CDR3 protein: AISGEPQGAATEAF

J gene: TRBJ1-1
V gene: TRBV27
CDR3 protein: ASRVSLTEAF

J gene: TRBJ2-7
V gene: TRBV5-1
CDR3 protein: ASKVAGDTVAYEQY

J gene: TRBJ2-3
V gene: TRBV7-2
CDR3 protein: ASAETSGTDTQY

J gene: TRBJ2-1
V gene: TRBV5-1
CDR3 protein: ASSLGTGGVEQF

J gene: TRBJ1-4
V gene: TRBV15
CDR3 protein: ATSRAVTVHEKLF

J gene: TRBJ2-6
V gene: TRBV27
CDR3 protein: ASSFSVRGWSGANVLT

J gene: TRBJ1-4
V gene: TRBV23-1
CDR3 protein: ASSLLGDRREKLF

J gene: TRBJ2-7
V gene: TRBV2
CDR3 protein: ASTRDRGAYEQY

J gene: TRBJ2-2
V gene: TRBV19
CDR3 protein: ASSIEPTGELF

J gene: TRBJ2-7
V gene: TRBV5-8
CDR3 protein: ASSLNGLDEQY

J gene: TRBJ1-2
V gene: TRBV12-5
CDR3 protein: ASAPGDYGYT

J gene: TRBJ1-6
V gene: TRBV19
CDR3 protein: ASSLRTGTGGSPLH

J gene: TRBJ2-1
V gene: TRBV28
CDR3 protein: ASSYQGAQHNEQF

J gene: TRBJ2-3
V gene: TRBV5-1
CDR3 protein: ASIPLAGGQGTQY

J gene: TRBJ2-6
V gene: TRBV2
CDR3 protein: ASSETRGGSGANVLT

J gene: TRBJ1-6
V gene: TRBV28
CDR3 protein: ASSLLAGQENSPLH

J gene: TRBJ2-1
V gene: TRBV2
CDR3 protein: ATTTLLAGGLNEQF

J gene: TRBJ2-3
V gene: TRBV11-3
CDR3 protein: ASSLGGTSPRTDTQY

J gene: TRBJ2-7
V gene: TRBV3-1/TRBV3-2
CDR3 protein: ASSPLWGRDTSYEQY

J gene: TRBJ1-2
V gene: TRBV4-2
CDR3 protein: ASSQEAGFGYGYT

J gene: TRBJ2-5
V gene: TRBV24-1
CDR3 protein: ATSERVQETQY

J gene: TRBJ1-1
V gene: TRBV19
CDR3 protein: ASSATGVTEAF

J gene: TRBJ2-7
V gene: TRBV19
CDR3 protein: ASSNKAGAPYEQY

J gene: TRBJ2-3
V gene: TRBV5-1
CDR3 protein: ASSLAGTGHTDTQY

J gene: TRBJ2-2
V gene: TRBV7-9
CDR3 protein: ASSFPQGLRNTGELF

J gene: TRBJ1-1
V gene: TRBV10-3
CDR3 protein: AISASGAPTNTEAF

J gene: TRBJ2-7
V gene: TRBV5-4
CDR3 protein: ASSPGTGTYEQY

J gene: TRBJ2-5
V gene: TRBV2
CDR3 protein: ATIRDRAQETQY

J gene: TRBJ1-2
V gene: TRBV7-2
CDR3 protein: ASSLRQRNGYT

J gene: TRBJ2-3
V gene: TRBV20-1
CDR3 protein: SASSEAGAWGTDTQY

J gene: TRBJ2-3
V gene: TRBV3-1/TRBV3-2
CDR3 protein: ASSQVEGAGTQY

J gene: TRBJ2-7
V gene: TRBV15
CDR3 protein: ATSRDSYEQY

J gene: TRBJ2-7
V gene: TRBV6-5
CDR3 protein: ASSYSGDRSYEQY

J gene: TRBJ2-7
V gene: TRBV5-1
CDR3 protein: ASSLEPLYEQY

J gene: TRBJ1-2
V gene: TRBV6-1
CDR3 protein: ASSEVWTGRQGYT

J gene: TRBJ1-3
V gene: TRBV6-6
CDR3 protein: ASRNRGQGGNTIY

J gene: TRBJ2-2
V gene: TRBV11-2
CDR3 protein: ASSSRTSVKTGELF

J gene: TRBJ1-4
V gene: TRBV5-1
CDR3 protein: ASSLQTIGTNEKLF

J gene: TRBJ1-5
V gene: TRBV2
CDR3 protein: ASSGDSNQPQH

J gene: TRBJ1-1
V gene: TRBV6-2/TRBV6-3
CDR3 protein: ASSYSPMNTEAF

J gene: TRBJ1-2
V gene: TRBV2
CDR3 protein: ASSEGRANH

J gene: TRBJ2-1
V gene: TRBV2
CDR3 protein: ASVGTGGVEEF

J gene: TRBJ1-3
V gene: TRBV6-5
CDR3 protein: ASSSPGQGAGNTIY

J gene: TRBJ2-1
V gene: TRBV12-5
CDR3 protein: ASGLGRIGNNEQF